This TCR beta chain came from a study of tumor and adjacent non-tumor tissue in lung cancer. About the research overall: Samples averaged around 4 million productive TCRbeta reads each.

A modified ARM-PCR protocol with three rounds of nested PCR amplified TCRbeta. Each CDR3 protein gets one entry after TCRdb re-called the multiplex PCR reads with MiXCR. The repertoire holds over 100,000 distinct CDR3 sequences, with about 63% as singletons. The template was RNA from unsorted bulk tissue. Distant lung tissue was collected more than 3 cm away from the tumor edge. The CDR3 is 14 amino acids. Germline V gene data show CDR1 as SGHVS and CDR2 as FQNEAQ. Regarding this clonotype: One end of the junction fails to match germline, which may point to a read error.

The chain has TRBV7-8 and TRBJ2-3, with TRBD1 as a possible D gene (5 bases). The sequenced sample consisted of distant non-tumor lung tissue. The clonotype was recovered from a man aged 60 to 69 with non-small cell lung cancer. The CDR3 DNA reads TGTGCCAGCAGCTTACAGGGAAGCACAAATACGCAGTATTTT. Its translation is CASSLQGSTNTQYF.